This T cell receptor beta chain was captured by sequencing in a study of cytomegalovirus exposure and HLA in healthy donors. Study-wide background: Earlier work reported 110 million or so unique TCR beta sequences from about 179 million T cells.

In the case of this clone: Its target is unknown.

Overall study findings and caveats: Near-uniform donor sequencing depth was presumed by presence/absence analyses. In a later analysis, TCR beta V- and J-gene trimming was associated with a missense DCLRE1C variant.

The CDR3 loop spans 15 amino acids. Germline trimming cut 4 bases from V and 5 bases from J; bases unmatched to any gene: 6. Per the germline V gene, CDR1 is MGHRA and CDR2 is YSYEKL. The PCR made use of 60 Vbeta and 13 Jbeta primers. Data came from immunoSEQ multiplex PCR; TCRdb stores just in-frame clones and leaves some out. The data include 30,000 to 40,000 clones; the top ten clones carry around 3.4%. Donors in the study were healthy people who gave bone marrow. The sequencing input was PBMCs. J is TRBJ2-1 and V is TRBV4-1, with 9 bases lining up with TRBD1. The receptor was isolated from a woman aged 40-49 years in good health and CMV-seropositive. This chain's CDR3 is CASSRDRGSNNEQFF. The CDR3 nucleotides are TGCGCCAGCAGCCGCGACAGGGGGAGCAACAATGAGCAGTTCTTC.